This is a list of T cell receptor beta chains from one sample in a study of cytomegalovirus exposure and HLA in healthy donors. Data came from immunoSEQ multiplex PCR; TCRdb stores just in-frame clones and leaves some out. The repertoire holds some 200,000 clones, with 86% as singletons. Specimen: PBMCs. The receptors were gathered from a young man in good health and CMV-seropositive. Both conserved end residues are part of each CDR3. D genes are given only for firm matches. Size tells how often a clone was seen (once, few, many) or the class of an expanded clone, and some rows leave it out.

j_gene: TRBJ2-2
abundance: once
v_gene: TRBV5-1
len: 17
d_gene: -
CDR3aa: CASSSPGRTFLTGELFF
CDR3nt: TGCGCCAGCAGCTCACCGGGACGGACTTTTCTCACCGGGGAGCTGTTTTTT

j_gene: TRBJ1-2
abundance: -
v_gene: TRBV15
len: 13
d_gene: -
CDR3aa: CATSRGPPYGYTF
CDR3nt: TGTGCCACCAGCAGAGGACCCCCCTATGGCTACACCTTC

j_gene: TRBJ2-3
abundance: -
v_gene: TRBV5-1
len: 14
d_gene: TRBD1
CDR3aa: CASSPDRDTDTQYF
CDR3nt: TGCGCCAGCAGCCCGGACAGGGACACAGATACGCAGTATTTT

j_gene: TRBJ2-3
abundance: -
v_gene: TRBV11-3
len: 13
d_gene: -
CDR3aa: CASSLGGTDTQYF
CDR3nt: TGTGCCAGCAGCTTAGGGGGCACAGATACGCAGTATTTT

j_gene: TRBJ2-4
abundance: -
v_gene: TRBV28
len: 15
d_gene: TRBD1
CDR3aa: CASSRTGVGKNIQYF
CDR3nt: TGTGCCAGCAGTAGGACAGGGGTTGGCAAAAACATTCAGTACTTC

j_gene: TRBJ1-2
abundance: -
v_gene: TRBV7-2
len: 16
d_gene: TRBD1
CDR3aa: CASSLGGTGADYGYTF
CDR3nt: TGTGCCAGCAGCTTAGGCGGTACAGGGGCGGACTATGGCTACACCTTC

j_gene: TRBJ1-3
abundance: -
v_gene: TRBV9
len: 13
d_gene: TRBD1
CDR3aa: CASSVADRDTIYF
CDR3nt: TGTGCCAGCAGCGTAGCTGACAGGGACACCATATATTTT

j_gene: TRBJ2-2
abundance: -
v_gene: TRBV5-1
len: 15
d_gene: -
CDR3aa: CASSLGGLGIGELFF
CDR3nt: TGCGCCAGCAGCTTGGGTGGACTGGGAATCGGGGAGCTGTTTTTT

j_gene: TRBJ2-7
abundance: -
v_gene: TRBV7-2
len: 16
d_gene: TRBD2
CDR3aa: CASSLAIAGGDDEQYF
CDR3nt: TGTGCCAGCAGCTTAGCAATTGCGGGAGGGGACGACGAGCAGTACTTC

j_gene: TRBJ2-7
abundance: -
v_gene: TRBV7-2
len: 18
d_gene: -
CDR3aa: CASKLAPRGSGGLKEQYF
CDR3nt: TGTGCCAGTAAACTCGCCCCCCGCGGCAGCGGTGGTTTAAAGGAGCAGTACTTC

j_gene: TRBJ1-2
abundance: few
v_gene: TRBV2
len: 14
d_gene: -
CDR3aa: CASSVVSGAYGYTF
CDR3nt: TGTGCCAGCAGTGTTGTATCCGGGGCCTATGGCTACACCTTC

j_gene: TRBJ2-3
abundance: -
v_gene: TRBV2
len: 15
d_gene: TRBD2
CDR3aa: CASSEERTRMDTQYF
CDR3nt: TGTGCCAGCAGTGAAGAAAGGACTAGAATGGATACGCAGTATTTT

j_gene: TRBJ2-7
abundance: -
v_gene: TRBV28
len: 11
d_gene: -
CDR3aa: CASSPTYEQYF
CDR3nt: TGTGCCAGCAGTCCTACCTACGAGCAGTACTTC

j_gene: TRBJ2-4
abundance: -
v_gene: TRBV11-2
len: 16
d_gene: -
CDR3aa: CASSSGLGPNANIQYF
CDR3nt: TGTGCCAGCAGCTCCGGCCTCGGGCCCAACGCAAACATTCAGTACTTC